In this sample, the clone carrying this T cell receptor (beta chain) turned up many times. Its antigen remains unidentified. This record belongs to a study of regulatory T cells in long-lasting Graves disease. Overall study: Those Graves' patients who were newly diagnosed had been on antithyroid drugs under 3 months. Regarding the study as a whole: Newly diagnosed patients had higher TCR diversity than persistent Graves' patients did.

Per the germline V gene, CDR1 is SGHAT and CDR2 is FQDESV (reference sequence). The CDR3 covers 12 residues. The V gene lost 1 base and the J gene lost 5 bases, with 6 bases spanning the gap. The time point is: newly diagnosed GD, antithyroid drugs for less than 3 months. PBMCs provided the RNA from which the TCR library was made. iRepertoire HTBI primers and Arm-PCR of CDR3 regions built TCR beta libraries. TCRdb independently ran MiXCR on the multiplex PCR reads; one entry per CDR3 protein. Of about 420,000 distinct CDR3 sequences listed, roughly 17% are singletons. The same data also contributed to another study, on T cells in Graves' hyperthyroidism and ophthalmopathy.

The chain is built from TRBV11-1 and TRBJ2-7; no reliable D call. The specimen was peripheral blood mononuclear cells (PBMCs), collected at new diagnosis, from a patient treated with antithyroid drugs. This receptor was obtained from a woman under 30 with Graves disease. CDR3 sequence reads: CASSLEDHEQYF. The CDR3 bases are TGTGCCAGCAGCTTAGAGGACCACGAGCAGTACTTC.